Presented here are 22 T cell receptor beta chains from one specimen sequenced in a study of T cell clonality in common variable immunodeficiency. Clones were sequenced by immunoSEQ multiplex PCR, and TCRdb holds only the in-frame ones, with some missing. The repertoire has about 81,000 clones, none seen only once; the ten largest take around 0.82%. The sequenced material came from peripheral blood mononuclear cells. These receptors originate from a person aged 18 to 70 in good health.

This clone was detected many times. The CDR3 is cut off 3 residues early in the read; its end comes from the germline J gene. The chain combines TRBV7-2 with TRBJ1-1; D is possibly TRBD1 (5 bases). Between the trimmed V and J ends, which lost 5 bases and 0 bases, there was a span of 13 bases. Germline values: CDR1 SGHTA, CDR2 FQGNSA. The CDR3 runs to 15 residues. The CDR3 sequence: CASSAFKGVNTEAFF. CDR3 DNA, as far as it was read: TGTGCCAGCAGCGCTTTTAAAGGGGTGAACACTGAA.

Ten or more counts support this clone. The read ends 3 residues shy of where the CDR3 ends; the end is completed using the germline J gene. V usage is TRBV19 and J usage is TRBJ2-5, with D uncertain. With 2 bases removed from V and 2 bases from J, the gap between germline ends came to 6 bases. The CDR3 length is 13 residues. Looked up from germline, CDR1 is LNHDA and CDR2 is SQIVND (reference sequence). The sequenced CDR3 bases are TGTGCCAGTAGTATAAACGGTCAAGAGACC. Amino acid sequence: CASSINGQET. The whole CDR3 protein reads CASSINGQETQYF.

This clone was recorded many times. The CDR3 sequence: CASSGGTGRDYGYTF. CDR3 DNA, as far as it was read: TGTGCCAGCAGCGGAGGGACAGGGAGGGACTATGGC. The chain employs TRBV11-2 and TRBJ1-2, with TRBD1 matching over 9 bases. The read finishes 3 residues shy of the CDR3 end, and the germline J gene is used to complete it. The CDR3 contains 15 residues. Trimming at V came to 5 bases and at J to 3 bases, leaving 7 bases not matched to a gene. Per the germline V gene, CDR1 is SGHAT and CDR2 is FQNNGV.

About this clone itself: The sequenced fragment ends 3 residues before the CDR3 boundary, so the rest is inferred from the germline J gene. The chain has TRBV7-9 and TRBJ2-3; D is ambiguous. Germline V gives CDR1 SEHNR, CDR2 FQNEAQ (reference sequence). Between the trimmed V and J ends, which lost 4 bases and 4 bases, there was a span of 15 bases. This CDR3 region has 15 residues. The DNA read from the CDR3 is TGTGCCAGCAGCTCCCGGGTTAGCATGTCAGATACG. It encodes CASSSRVSMSDT. In full, the CDR3 reads CASSSRVSMSDTQYF.

At least ten counts were recorded for this clone. The read ends 3 residues shy of where the CDR3 ends; the end is completed using the germline J gene. The chain couples TRBV4-1 to TRBJ2-7; D perhaps matches TRBD1 (6 bases). CDR1 is MGHRA, CDR2 YSYEKL, per germline. The CDR3 loop spans 16 amino acids. Trimming stripped 1 base from V and 2 bases from J, with 15 bases between. CDR3 protein: CASSQGEQGFPYEQYF. The sequenced part of the CDR3 DNA is TGCGCCAGCAGCCAAGGAGAACAGGGATTCCCCTACGAG.

This clone was seen repeatedly, ten times or more. This CDR3 reads CSARAGGREFSEAFF. Partial CDR3 DNA: TGCAGTGCTAGAGCGGGAGGCAGGGAGTTTTCTGAA. The rearrangement joins TRBV20-1 to TRBJ1-1, with a possible D match to TRBD1 (5 bases). The CDR3 end falls 3 residues outside the read, so it is completed with the germline J gene. Germline loops: CDR1 DFQATT, CDR2 SNEGSKA (reference sequence). The CDR3 totals 15 residues. V was trimmed by 1 base and J by 6 bases, leaving 18 bases between them.

This clone was picked up many times. The read comes to an end 3 residues before the CDR3 does, leaving the germline J gene to fill in the end. The chain links TRBV12-3 or TRBV12-4 to TRBJ2-4; a possible D gene is TRBD2 (7 bases). The CDR3 covers 14 residues. V was shortened by 8 bases and J by 7 bases, with 18 bases between the two germline ends. The DNA read from the CDR3 is TGTGCCAGCCGACCCGAGGGGGGGTGGAACATT. This sequence encodes CASRPEGGWNI. Given in full, the CDR3 is CASRPEGGWNIQYF.

The table lists this clone with many counts. Sequencing ends 3 residues short of the CDR3 end; the germline J gene provides the rest. J is TRBJ2-5 and V is TRBV29-1; 7 bases map to TRBD2. CDR3 length: 11 residues. Germline CDR1 SQVTM, CDR2 ANQGSEA. The part of the CDR3 DNA that was read is TGCACCAAGAGGGAGGGGGAGACC. It encodes CTKREGET. The whole CDR3 protein reads CTKREGETQYF.

In its sample, this clone was seen many times. With a much larger clone just one base away, this may be a read error. The CDR3 goes on 3 residues after the read ends, and that part is filled in from the germline J gene. This chain links TRBV6-4 with TRBJ2-3, with a tentative D call TRBD2 (6 bases). V dropped 5 bases and J dropped 1 base, with 10 bases sitting between them. This CDR3 is 14 amino acids long. The V gene's germline CDR1 is MRHNA and CDR2 SNTAGT. CDR3 sequence: CASSISSGTDTQYF. CDR3 DNA, as far as it was read: TGTGCCAGCAGTATTTCTAGCGGCACAGATACG.

This clone was observed at least ten times. The sequence runs out 3 residues before the end of the CDR3; the remainder is reconstructed from the germline J gene. The genes are TRBV11-1 and TRBJ2-1; 7 bases fit TRBD2. From germline, CDR1 is SGHAT and CDR2 FQDESV (reference sequence). V shed 4 bases, J shed 7 bases, and the junction held 7 bases outside the gene matches. The CDR3 extends over 14 amino acids. The CDR3: CASSSPGLLNEQFF. CDR3 bases read: TGTGCCAGCAGCTCACCGGGACTATTAAATGAG.

This clone was counted many times. The read gets to within 3 residues of the CDR3 end, and the germline J gene fills in the rest. The chain joins TRBV28 to TRBJ2-3; D is undetermined. The CDR3 consists of 16 residues. The V end was cut by 2 bases, the J end by 0 bases, with 12 bases between. CDR1 is MDHEN, CDR2 SYDVKM, per germline. CDR3 bases read: TGTGCCAGCAGTTTAACCAACTATGGGAGCACAGATACG. This sequence encodes CASSLTNYGSTDT. The complete CDR3 reads CASSLTNYGSTDTQYF.

This clone was observed many times. The read is 3 residues too short to cover the CDR3 end, so that end is filled in from the germline J gene. The V call is TRBV7-3, the J call TRBJ2-7, with 7 positions matching TRBD1. This CDR3 is built from 16 residues. Germline V lookup: CDR1 SGHTA, CDR2 FQGTGA. The J segment lost 5 bases and the V segment lost 5 bases, leaving 15 bases of the junction unmatched. The CDR3 bases that were read are TGTGCCAGCAGCCCCCAGGCGACAGGGAGATTCGACGAG. This sequence encodes CASSPQATGRFDE. The CDR3, in full, reads CASSPQATGRFDEQYF.

This clone was detected many times. The observed sequence ends 3 residues before the CDR3 terminus, with the missing tail filled in from the germline J gene. The genes are TRBV20-1 and TRBJ1-2; D remains unclear. This CDR3 has 12 residues. The V end lost 8 bases, the J end lost 0 bases, and 10 bases lay between the germline ends. CDR1 and CDR2 (germline): DFQATT, SNEGSKA (reference sequence). The CDR3 DNA, read in part, is TGCAGTACCGGGGATCCTAACTATGGC. This encodes CSTGDPNYG. In full, the CDR3 is CSTGDPNYGYTF.

This clone was seen ten or more times. The CDR3 extends 3 residues past the end of the read, so its final part is completed from the germline J gene. The genes are TRBV7-3 and TRBJ2-3, with 7 positions matching TRBD1. The CDR3 loop spans 16 amino acids. The germline CDR1 and CDR2 sequences are SGHTA and FQGTGA. J gave up 0 bases and V 2 bases, and 5 bases lay outside the gene matches. CDR3 sequence: CASSLERGLSTDTQYF. CDR3 DNA (partial): TGTGCCAGCAGCTTAGAGAGGGGGCTAAGCACAGATACG.

This clone was detected ten times or more. The CDR3 is cut off 3 residues early in the read; its end comes from the germline J gene. The J gene is TRBJ1-5, the V gene TRBV20-1; tentative D call: TRBD1 (6 bases). Germline values: CDR1 DFQATT, CDR2 SNEGSKA (reference sequence). The CDR3 has 13 residues. Incomplete CDR3 DNA: TGCAGCTCCCCTGCGGGGGGCGATCAGCCC. Amino acids: CSSPAGGDQP. The entire CDR3 reads CSSPAGGDQPQHF.

This clone was seen repeatedly, ten times or more. Compared with germline, one end of the junction differs, possibly owing to a read error. The CDR3 here is CASSQDTFGLNEQFF. Partial CDR3 DNA: TGCGCCAGCAGCCAAGATACGTTTGGACTCAATGAG. The V call is TRBV4-2, the J call TRBJ2-1; tentatively, D is TRBD2 (5 bases). The CDR3 goes on 3 residues after the read ends, and that part is filled in from the germline J gene. Germline V gene data show CDR1 as LGHNA and CDR2 as YNFKEQ. The CDR3 covers 15 residues.

This clone has ten or more counts. Read data end 3 residues before the CDR3 end; the end is taken from the germline J gene. The chain uses TRBV7-2 and TRBJ1-6, with a weak D call TRBD1 (6 bases). V was shortened by 7 bases and J by 7 bases, with 14 bases between the two germline ends. The CDR3 loop spans 14 amino acids. Per germline, CDR1 SGHTA and CDR2 FQGNSA. The CDR3 sequence: CASKVGTLNSPLHF. CDR3 DNA (partial): TGTGCCAGCAAGGTCGGGACATTAAATTCACCC.

This clone has ten or more counts. The sequence runs out 3 residues before the end of the CDR3; the remainder is reconstructed from the germline J gene. V and J are TRBV12-5 and TRBJ2-7, with TRBD2 matching over 12 bases. This CDR3 is 14 amino acids long. V trimming: 5 bases; J trimming: 2 bases; junction bases outside the gene matches: 1. Germline CDR1 reads LGHNT; CDR2 reads FRNRAP. The CDR3 reads CASGLAGGPYEQYF. The sequenced part of the CDR3 DNA is TGTGCTAGTGGTCTAGCGGGAGGGCCCTACGAG. The full variable domain, with the rest looked up from reference TRBV12-5 and TRBJ2-7, is DARVTQTPRHKVTEMGQEVTMRCQPILGHNTVFWYRQTMMQGLELLAYFRNRAPLDDSGMPKDRFSAEMPDATLATLKIQPSEPRDSAVYFCASGLAGGPYEQYFGPGTRLTVT.

This clone came up many times. The read ends 3 residues before the CDR3 terminus; that terminus is restored from the germline J gene. This sequence joins TRBV6-2 or TRBV6-3 and TRBJ1-5, with 8 bases lining up with TRBD1. The CDR3 has 15 residues. The germline V gene encodes CDR1 MNHEY and CDR2 SVGEGT. V trimming: 5 bases; J trimming: 7 bases; junction bases outside the gene matches: 10. The CDR3 spells CASSIMTGADQPQHF. The covered CDR3 bases are TGTGCCAGCAGTATAATGACAGGGGCGGACCAGCCC.

This clone was detected ten times or more. The read terminates 3 residues before the CDR3 end, so the remaining end is supplied by the germline J gene. This sequence joins TRBV7-9 and TRBJ2-3; 9 positions agree with TRBD2. The CDR3 length is 13 residues. V trimming: 8 bases; J trimming: 2 bases; junction bases outside the gene matches: 2. Germline values: CDR1 SEHNR, CDR2 FQNEAQ (reference sequence). The CDR3 sequence is CASVAGDTDTQYF. The covered CDR3 bases are TGTGCCAGCGTAGCGGGAGACACAGATACG.

This clone has ten or more counts. The CDR3 bases that were read are TGTGCCAGCACCCTTAGTGGGCTAGCGGGTTACAATGAG. Protein: CASTLSGLAGYNE. The full CDR3 protein reads CASTLSGLAGYNEQFF. The gene calls are TRBV7-8 and TRBJ2-1, with TRBD2 matching 8 bases. The read terminates 3 residues before the CDR3 end, so the remaining end is supplied by the germline J gene. The CDR3 is 16 residues long. Looked up from germline, CDR1 is SGHVS and CDR2 is FQNEAQ. V was clipped by 7 bases and J by 4 bases; unmatched bases: 12.

Ten or more counts support this clone. CDR3 protein: CASSAPRGLTTNEKLFF. CDR3 bases read: TGTGCCAGCAGCGCCCCCAGGGGGCTAACAACTAATGAAAAA. The V gene is TRBV9, the J gene TRBJ1-4; 8 bases match TRBD1. The read halts 3 residues ahead of the CDR3 end, with the missing end drawn from the germline J gene. Germline loops: CDR1 SGDLS, CDR2 YYNGEE. The CDR3 is 17 amino acids. The ends lost 3 bases at V and 0 bases at J; junction bases unmatched: 7.